The clone carrying this TCR beta chain was seen a few times. The library targeted TCRbeta and was prepared with unique molecular identifiers. From the PCR reads, TCRdb called clonotypes with MiXCR, one entry per CDR3 protein. The table includes some 250,000 distinct CDR3 sequences, approximately 12% detected once. This CDR3 has 15 residues. Germline CDR1 SNHLY, CDR2 FYNNEI. With V trimmed by 8 bases and J by 3 bases, 5 bases remained unmatched. This specimen comes from a study of T-cell reconstitution after alpha-beta-depleted transplantation in children. J is TRBJ2-2 and V is TRBV2, with 11 nucleotides matching TRBD1. This receptor was obtained from a human donor who donated a stem cell graft to a child with acute lymphoblastic leukemia. Source: PBMCs from the stem cell graft donor, taken from the stem cell graft. The CDR3, as DNA: TGTGCCAGCGGAGGGACAGGGGGGTACACCGGGGAGCTGTTTTTT. The encoded protein is CASGGTGGYTGELFF.